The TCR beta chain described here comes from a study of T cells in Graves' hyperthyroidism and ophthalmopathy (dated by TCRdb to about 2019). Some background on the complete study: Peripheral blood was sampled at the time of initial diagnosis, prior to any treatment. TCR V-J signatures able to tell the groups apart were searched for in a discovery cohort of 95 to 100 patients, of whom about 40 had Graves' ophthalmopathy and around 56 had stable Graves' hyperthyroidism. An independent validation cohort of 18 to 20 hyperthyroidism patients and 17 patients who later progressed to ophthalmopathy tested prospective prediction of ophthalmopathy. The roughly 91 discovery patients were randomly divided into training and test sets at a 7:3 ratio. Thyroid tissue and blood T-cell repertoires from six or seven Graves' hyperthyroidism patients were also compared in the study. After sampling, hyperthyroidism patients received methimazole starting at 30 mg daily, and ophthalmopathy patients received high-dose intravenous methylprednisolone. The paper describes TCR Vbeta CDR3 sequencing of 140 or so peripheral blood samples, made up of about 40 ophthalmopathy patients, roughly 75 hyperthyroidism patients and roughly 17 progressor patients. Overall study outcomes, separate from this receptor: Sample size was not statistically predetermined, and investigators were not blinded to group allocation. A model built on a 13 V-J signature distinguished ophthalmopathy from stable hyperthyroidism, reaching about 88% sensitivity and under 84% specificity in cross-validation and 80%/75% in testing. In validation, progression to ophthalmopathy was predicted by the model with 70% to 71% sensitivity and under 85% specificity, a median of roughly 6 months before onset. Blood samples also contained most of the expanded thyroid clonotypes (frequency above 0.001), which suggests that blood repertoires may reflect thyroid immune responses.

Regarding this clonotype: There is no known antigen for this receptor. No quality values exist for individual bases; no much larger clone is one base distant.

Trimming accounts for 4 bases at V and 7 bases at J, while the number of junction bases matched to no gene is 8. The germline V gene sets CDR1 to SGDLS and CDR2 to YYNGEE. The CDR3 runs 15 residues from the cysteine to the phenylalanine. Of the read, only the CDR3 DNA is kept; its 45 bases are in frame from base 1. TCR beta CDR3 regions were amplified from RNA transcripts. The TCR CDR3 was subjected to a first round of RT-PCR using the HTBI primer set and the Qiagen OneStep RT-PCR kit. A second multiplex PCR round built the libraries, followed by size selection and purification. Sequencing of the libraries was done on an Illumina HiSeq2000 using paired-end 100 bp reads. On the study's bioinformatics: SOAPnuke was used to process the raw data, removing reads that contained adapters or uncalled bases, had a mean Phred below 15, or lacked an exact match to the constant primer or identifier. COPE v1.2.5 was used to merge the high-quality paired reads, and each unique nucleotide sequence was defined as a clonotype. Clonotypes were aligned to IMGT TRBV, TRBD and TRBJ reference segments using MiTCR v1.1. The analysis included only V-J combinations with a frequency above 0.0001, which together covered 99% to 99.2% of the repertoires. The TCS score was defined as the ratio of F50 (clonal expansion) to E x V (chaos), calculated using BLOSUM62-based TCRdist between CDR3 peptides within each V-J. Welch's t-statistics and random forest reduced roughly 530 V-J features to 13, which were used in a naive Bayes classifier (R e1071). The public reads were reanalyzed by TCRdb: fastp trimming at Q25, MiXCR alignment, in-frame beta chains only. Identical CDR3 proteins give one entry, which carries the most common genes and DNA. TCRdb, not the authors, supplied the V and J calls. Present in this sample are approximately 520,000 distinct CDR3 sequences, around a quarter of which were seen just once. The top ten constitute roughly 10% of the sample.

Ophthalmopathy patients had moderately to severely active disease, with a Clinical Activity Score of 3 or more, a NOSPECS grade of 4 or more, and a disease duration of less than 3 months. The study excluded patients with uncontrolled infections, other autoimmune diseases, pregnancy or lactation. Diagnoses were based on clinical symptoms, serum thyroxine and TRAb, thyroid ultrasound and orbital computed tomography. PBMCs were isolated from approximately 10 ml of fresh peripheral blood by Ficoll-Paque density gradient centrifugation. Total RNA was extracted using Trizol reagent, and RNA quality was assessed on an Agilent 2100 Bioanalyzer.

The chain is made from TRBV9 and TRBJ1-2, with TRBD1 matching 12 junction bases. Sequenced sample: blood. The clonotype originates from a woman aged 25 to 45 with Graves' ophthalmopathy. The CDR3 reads CASSRGTGGAGGYTF. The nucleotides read TGTGCCAGCAGCAGAGGGACAGGGGGCGCGGGTGGCTACACCTTC.